This T cell receptor (beta chain) was captured by sequencing in a study of shared clonotypes between healthy human individuals. This CDR3 region has 13 residues. The V end was cut by 2 bases, the J end by 4 bases, with 8 bases between. Germline V lookup: CDR1 WSHSY, CDR2 SAAADI. Repertoires were generated with immunoSEQ multiplex PCR, while TCRdb's copy carries only in-frame clones and drops some. The table includes over a million clones, 60% to 80% detected once. The chain combines TRBV10-2 with TRBJ1-1, with D unresolved. This clonotype originated in a man aged 18 to 30 in good health. Material for sequencing was memory CD4+ T cells sorted from blood. Subset noted: CD45RA-negative fraction. This CDR3 reads CASSEAGSTEAFF. In DNA form, the CDR3 reads TGCGCCAGCAGTGAGGCGGGGAGCACTGAAGCTTTCTTT.